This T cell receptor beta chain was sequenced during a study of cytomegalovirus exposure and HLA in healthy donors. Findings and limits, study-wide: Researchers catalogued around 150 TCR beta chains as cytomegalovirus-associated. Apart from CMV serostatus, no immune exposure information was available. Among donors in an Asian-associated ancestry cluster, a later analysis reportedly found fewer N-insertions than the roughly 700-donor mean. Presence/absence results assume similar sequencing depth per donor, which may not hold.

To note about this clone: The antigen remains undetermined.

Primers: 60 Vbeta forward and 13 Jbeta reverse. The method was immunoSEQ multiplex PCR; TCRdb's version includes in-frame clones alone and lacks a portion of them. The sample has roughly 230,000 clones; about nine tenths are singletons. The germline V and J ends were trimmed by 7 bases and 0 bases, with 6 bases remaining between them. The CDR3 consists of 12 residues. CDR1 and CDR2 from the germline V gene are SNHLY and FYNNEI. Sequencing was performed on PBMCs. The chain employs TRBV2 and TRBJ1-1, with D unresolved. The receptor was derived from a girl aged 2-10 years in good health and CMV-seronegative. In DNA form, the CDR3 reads TGTGCCAGCACATTGTTGAACACTGAAGCTTTCTTT. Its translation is CASTLLNTEAFF.